Listed below are T cell receptor beta chains from one sample, sequenced in a study of T-cell memory formation after mild COVID-19. TCRdb re-analysed the 5' RACE reads in MiXCR, keeping a single row per CDR3 protein. The table includes around 150,000 distinct CDR3 sequences, roughly a third detected once. The specimen was PBMCs or a T cell subset sorted from them (not recorded which). The receptors were sampled from an adult woman who had mild COVID-19 (a few samples of this study predate the infection). Cell type and time point are not known. The conserved cysteine and the conserved F or W are not part of the CDR3 here. Size tells how often a clone was seen (once, few, many) or the class of an expanded clone, and some rows leave it out.

NA	TRBV28	TRBJ2-7	ATNSWYEQY
NA	TRBV6-5	TRBJ2-5	ASSYGTGSLETQY
NA	TRBV6-5	TRBJ2-2	ASSYSMSGQMNTGELF
few	TRBV23-1	TRBJ2-5	ASSQSDRDQETQY
NA	TRBV6-1	TRBJ1-5	ASSTGTDFIRPQH
few	TRBV28	TRBJ2-7	ASSYLRGNDEQY
NA	TRBV25-1	TRBJ2-7	ASSLRDRGPGEQY
few	TRBV5-1	TRBJ2-7	ASSPGTSGYEQY
NA	TRBV6-4	TRBJ2-7	ASSDGWPLS
few	TRBV12-3/TRBV12-4	TRBJ1-1	ASSRSTNTEAF
few	TRBV20-1	TRBJ2-7	SAKRDRGLAGAYEQY
NA	TRBV7-6	TRBJ2-5	ASSLAPGEETQY
few	TRBV27	TRBJ2-7	ASSSGAAPSYEQY
NA	TRBV18	TRBJ2-7	ASSPRQEFSYEQY
few	TRBV7-9	TRBJ2-7	ASSLGEGFYEQY
many	TRBV7-2	TRBJ1-5	ASSLGVDRYSNQPQH
few	TRBV19	TRBJ2-7	ASSIAGSTYEQY
few	TRBV12-3/TRBV12-4	TRBJ2-5	ASSFRGRGETQY